These 20 T cell receptor beta chains were sequenced from one sample in a study of T cell responses to AZD1222 COVID-19 vaccine. Generated by immunoSEQ multiplex PCR, the TCRdb table keeps only in-frame clones and is missing some. This table holds around 150,000 clones, 75% to 95% found once. The specimen comprised peripheral blood, sampled 28 days after the second dose of the MenACWY control vaccine. The receptors were gathered from an adult who received the MenACWY meningococcal vaccine as a control.

The chain joins TRBV27 to TRBJ1-6; D remains unclear. The V end was cut by 0 bases, the J end by 9 bases, with 15 bases between. CDR3 size: 16 residues. Germline lookup yields CDR1 MNHEY and CDR2 SMNVEV (reference sequence). DNA of the CDR3: TGTGCCAGCAGTTTATCGCGGGATCAAGGGTCTTCACCCCTCCACTTT. Translated: CASSLSRDQGSSPLHF.

The rearrangement uses TRBV3-1 (or the pseudogene TRBV3-2) and TRBJ2-1; D is unclear. The germline V gene has CDR1 LGHDT and CDR2 YNNKEL (reference sequence). The length of the CDR3 is 11 residues. The V end lost 5 bases, the J end lost 8 bases, and 7 bases lay between the germline ends. The CDR3 region is CASSGVDEQFF. DNA for the CDR3: TGTGCCAGCAGCGGGGTCGATGAGCAGTTCTTC.

The chain is built from TRBV11-2 and TRBJ2-3; 14 positions match TRBD2. V trimming: 5 bases; J trimming: 5 bases; junction bases outside the gene matches: 6. CDR1 is SGHAT and CDR2 is FQNNGV in the germline V gene. The CDR3 consists of 16 residues. The CDR3 DNA sequence: TGTGCCAGCAGCCCGGGACTAGCGGGAGCTGGAGATACGCAGTATTTT. Its protein product is CASSPGLAGAGDTQYF.

V gene TRBV2 combines with J gene TRBJ1-6, with D possibly matching TRBD1 (5 bases). The CDR3 sequence is 14 residues long. Trimming pared 4 bases from V and 9 bases from J, leaving 13 bases between. Per germline, CDR1 SNHLY and CDR2 FYNNEI. Here the CDR3 reads CASSAGASGSPLHF. The CDR3 bases are TGTGCCAGCAGTGCCGGGGCATCGGGTTCACCCCTCCACTTT.

The V call is TRBV3-1 (or the pseudogene TRBV3-2), the J call TRBJ2-7; TRBD2 matches 11 bases. The V and J ends lost 4 bases and 0 bases, in that order; junction bases with no gene match: 5. There are 16 residues in the CDR3. The germline V gene encodes CDR1 LGHDT and CDR2 YNNKEL (reference sequence). The CDR3 sequence is CASSRGTSGSSYEQYF. CDR3 coding DNA: TGTGCCAGCAGCCGAGGGACTAGCGGCAGCTCCTACGAGCAGTACTTC.

The table lists this clone with a count of one. The chain employs TRBV29-1 and TRBJ1-3, with 7 bases identical to TRBD1. The V gene's germline CDR1 is SQVTM and CDR2 ANQGSEA. J gave up 2 bases and V 6 bases, and 7 bases lay outside the gene matches. This CDR3 is built from 14 residues. CDR3 nucleotide sequence: TGCAGCGTGCGGACAGGAACCGCTGGAAACACCATATATTTT. It encodes CSVRTGTAGNTIYF.

The gene calls are TRBV28 and TRBJ1-5; D may be TRBD1 (5 bases). Looked up from germline, CDR1 is MDHEN and CDR2 is SYDVKM. The CDR3 runs to 15 residues. Trimming removed 2 bases at V and 4 bases at J, with 12 bases between. CDR3 protein: CASSLASEGNQPQHF. CDR3 nucleotides: TGTGCCAGCAGTTTAGCGTCAGAGGGGAATCAGCCCCAGCATTTT.

This clone appeared a single time. V is TRBV10-3 and J is TRBJ2-5; TRBD2 aligns across 11 bases. The CDR3 consists of 14 residues. Germline CDR1 and CDR2: ENHRY and SYGVKD. V trimming: 8 bases; J trimming: 2 bases; junction bases outside the gene matches: 4. The DNA of the CDR3 is TGTGCCATCTCTAGCGGGGGGATACAAGAGACCCAGTACTTC. Protein: CAISSGGIQETQYF.

This clone was detected once. V gene TRBV10-2 combines with J gene TRBJ2-5, with 14 nucleotides matching TRBD2. V was clipped by 7 bases and J by 1 base; unmatched bases: 5. The CDR3 has 16 residues. CDR1 is WSHSY and CDR2 is SAAADI in the germline V gene. The CDR3 DNA reads TGCGCCAGCAAGAGGGGACTAGCGGGGGCCCAAGAGACCCAGTACTTC. It is translated as CASKRGLAGAQETQYF.

The chain couples TRBV25-1 to TRBJ2-5; no clear D gene. Germline assignment: CDR1 MGHDK and CDR2 SYGVNS. V lost 4 bases to trimming and J lost 4 bases, with 4 bases between them. This CDR3 contains 11 residues. CDR3 amino acids: CASSAIETQYF. DNA of the CDR3: TGTGCCAGCAGTGCCATAGAGACCCAGTACTTC.

The rearrangement links TRBV5-4 to TRBJ2-3, with TRBD2 matching 10 bases. Per the germline V gene, CDR1 is SGHNT and CDR2 is YYREEE (reference sequence). The CDR3 runs 16 residues. With V trimmed by 0 bases and J by 3 bases, 4 bases remained unmatched. The CDR3 sequence is CASSLASGRGTDTQYF. CDR3 sequence (DNA): TGTGCCAGCAGCTTGGCTAGCGGGAGAGGGACAGATACGCAGTATTTT.

The rearrangement joins TRBV3-1 (or the pseudogene TRBV3-2) to TRBJ2-3; D possibly corresponds to TRBD2 (7 bases). CDR3 length: 16 residues. Germline CDR1 reads LGHDT; CDR2 reads YNNKEL (reference sequence). V shed 1 base and J shed 9 bases, with 20 bases lying between them. DNA for the CDR3: TGTGCCAGCAGCCAAGCCGGGGGCGGGGGAGAGGGGACGCAGTATTTT. Amino acids: CASSQAGGGGEGTQYF.

The chain combines TRBV7-2 with TRBJ2-1; TRBD2 agrees at 11 bases. There are 17 residues in the CDR3. V shed 5 bases, J shed 2 bases, and the junction held 8 bases outside the gene matches. Germline lookup yields CDR1 SGHTA and CDR2 FQGNSA. The CDR3 sequence: CASSPRLGLAAYNEQFF. The CDR3 bases are TGTGCCAGCAGCCCCCGCTTGGGACTAGCGGCCTACAATGAGCAGTTCTTC.

This clone has only one observation. CDR3 loop: CASSIVSGRVTGANVLTF. The CDR3 bases are TGTGCCAGTAGTATAGTTTCCGGCAGGGTAACCGGGGCCAACGTCCTGACTTTC. This sequence joins TRBV19 and TRBJ2-6; D perhaps matches TRBD1 (5 bases). There are 18 residues in the CDR3. From germline, CDR1 is LNHDA and CDR2 SQIVND (reference sequence). V lost 1 base and J lost 4, with 17 bases in between.

The gene calls are TRBV2 and TRBJ1-4, with D possibly matching TRBD1 (6 bases). Trimming left V 1 base short and J 8 bases short, with 14 bases between. CDR1 is SNHLY, CDR2 FYNNEI, per germline. CDR3 size: 15 residues. The DNA of the CDR3 is TGTGCCAGCAGTGAAGAGCGGACCGGGGGCGAAAAACTGTTTTTT. It encodes CASSEERTGGEKLFF.

The chain uses TRBV19 and TRBJ1-5; D may be TRBD1 (5 bases). Trimming removed 3 bases from V and 2 bases from J, with 17 bases in between. CDR1 is LNHDA and CDR2 is SQIVND in the germline V gene (reference sequence). CDR3 length: 17 amino acids. CDR3 in amino acids: CASSMLAHLGGNQPQHF. For the CDR3, the DNA is TGTGCCAGTAGTATGCTAGCGCACCTGGGGGGCAATCAGCCCCAGCATTTT.

The chain combines TRBV15 with TRBJ1-2; D not resolved. The CDR3 has 14 residues. Trimming removed 0 bases at V and 2 bases at J, with 7 bases between. Germline CDR1 reads LNHNV; CDR2 reads YYDKDF (reference sequence). The CDR3 DNA is TGTGCCACCAGCAGAGACAGACGAAACTATGGCTACACCTTC. Translating gives CATSRDRRNYGYTF. The variable domain in full, completed from reference TRBV15 and TRBJ1-2, reads DAMVIQNPRYQVTQFGKPVTLSCSQTLNHNVMYWYQQKSSQAPKLLFHYYDKDFNNEADTPDNFQSRRPNTSFCFLDIRSPGLGDTAMYLCATSRDRRNYGYTFGSGTRLTVV.

The gene calls are TRBV5-1 and TRBJ1-1; D not resolved. Germline CDR1 is SGHRS and CDR2 is YFSETQ. V lost 4 bases and J lost 5, with 21 bases in between. The CDR3 has 16 residues. The CDR3 region is CASSVGPLLGSTEAFF. CDR3 DNA sequence: TGCGCCAGCAGCGTCGGACCCCTTCTTGGGAGTACTGAAGCTTTCTTT.

V and J are TRBV29-1 and TRBJ1-4; 9 bases map to TRBD1. Losses at the gene ends were 6 bases for V and 7 bases for J; bases not matched to a gene: 6. The CDR3 consists of 13 residues. Germline CDR1 SQVTM, CDR2 ANQGSEA. This chain's CDR3 is CSVPVGQGEKLFF. Here the CDR3 DNA reads TGCAGCGTCCCCGTGGGACAGGGTGAAAAACTGTTTTTT. Complete variable domain (other parts from reference TRBV29-1 and TRBJ1-4): SAVISQKPSRDICQRGTSLTIQCQVDSQVTMMFWYRQQPGQSLTLIATANQGSEATYESGFVIDKFPISRPNLTFSTLTVSNMSPEDSSIYLCSVPVGQGEKLFFGSGTQLSVL.

The J gene is TRBJ2-7, the V gene TRBV19; D is possibly TRBD1 (6 bases). V dropped 4 bases and J dropped 3 bases, with 16 bases sitting between them. Per germline, CDR1 LNHDA and CDR2 SQIVND (reference sequence). This CDR3 region has 15 residues. CDR3 DNA sequence: TGTGCCAGTAGTAAAAACAGGGAATTGCGCTACGAGCAGTACTTC. It specifies CASSKNRELRYEQYF.